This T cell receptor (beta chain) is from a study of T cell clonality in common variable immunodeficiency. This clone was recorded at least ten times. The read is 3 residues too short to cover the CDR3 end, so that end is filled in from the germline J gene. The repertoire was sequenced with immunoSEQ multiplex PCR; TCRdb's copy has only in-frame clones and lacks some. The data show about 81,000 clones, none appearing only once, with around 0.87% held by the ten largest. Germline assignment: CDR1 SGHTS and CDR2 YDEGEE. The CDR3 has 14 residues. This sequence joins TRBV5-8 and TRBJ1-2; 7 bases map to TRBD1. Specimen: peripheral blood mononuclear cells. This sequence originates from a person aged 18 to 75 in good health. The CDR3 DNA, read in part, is TGTGCCAGCAGCTTCGAGGGGGCTAGGGGAGGC. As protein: CASSFEGARGG. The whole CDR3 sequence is CASSFEGARGGYTF. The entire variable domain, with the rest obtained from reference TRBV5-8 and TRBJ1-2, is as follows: EAGVTQSPTHLIKTRGQQATLRCSPISGHTSVYWYQQALGLGLQFLLWYDEGEERNRGNFPPRFSGRQFPNYSSELNVNALELEDSALYLCASSFEGARGGYTFGSGTRLTVV.